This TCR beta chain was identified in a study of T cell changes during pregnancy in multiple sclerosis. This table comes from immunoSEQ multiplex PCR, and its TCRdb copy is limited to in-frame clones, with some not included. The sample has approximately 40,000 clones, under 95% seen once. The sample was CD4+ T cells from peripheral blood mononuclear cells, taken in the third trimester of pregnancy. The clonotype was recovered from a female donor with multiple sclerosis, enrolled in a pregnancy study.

This chain's CDR3 is CASSLMAGTTYNEQFF. The CDR3 nucleotides are TGTGCCAGCAGCTTAATGGCCGGGACTACATACAATGAGCAGTTCTTC. The gene calls are TRBV7-3 and TRBJ2-1, with TRBD2 matching over 7 bases. Germline trimming cut 1 base from V and 4 bases from J; bases unmatched to any gene: 7. There are 16 residues in the CDR3. Germline V gene lookup returns CDR1 SGHTA and CDR2 FQGTGA.